The next 27 T cell receptor beta chains were all read from a single sample in a study of human T cells and chemical hapten exposure. Regarding time point: patch test 3, about 24 weeks after DPC sensitization. Treatment meaning: therapeutic diphenylcyclopropenone sensitization with weekly scalp DPC. A single record per CDR3 protein comes from TCRdb applying MiXCR to the RACE reads. The table shows some 30,000 distinct CDR3 sequences, with 5.5% to 6.5% occurring only once. The sample was whole blood, taken in connection with sensitization to the hapten diphenylcyclopropenone (DPC). These receptors came from a man between 25 and 39 years old with alopecia areata. Some clones in this sample may be carry-over from other donors' samples.

Ten or more counts support this clonotype. V and J are TRBV7-3 and TRBJ2-2, with 11 nucleotides matching TRBD1. The CDR3 consists of 16 residues. The junction had 8 bases not matched to a gene; V was cut back by 4 bases and J by 7 bases. CDR1 and CDR2 (germline): SGHTA, FQGTGA. The CDR3 DNA sequence: TGTGCCAGCAGCTCACTTGGGACAGGGGGAGGCGGGGAGCTGTTTTTT. Residues: CASSSLGTGGGGELFF.

The table lists this clonotype with many counts. Germline and junction disagree at one end, which may indicate a read error. V usage is TRBV9 and J usage is TRBJ2-1, with D tentatively TRBD2 (5 bases). CDR3 size: 15 residues. The germline V gene has CDR1 SGDLS and CDR2 YYNGEE. This chain's CDR3 is CASNVEGNPYNEQFF. CDR3 bases: TGTGCCAGCAACGTAGAGGGAAACCCCTACAATGAGCAGTTCTTC.

The table lists this clonotype with many counts. The chain recombines TRBV7-2 with TRBJ2-3; unclear D gene. Germline V gene data show CDR1 as SGHTA and CDR2 as FQGNSA. This CDR3 is built from 13 residues. Trimming shortened V by 3 bases and J by 0 bases, and 4 bases separated the two germline ends. The CDR3 loop reads CASSFSSTDTQYF. The CDR3 DNA follows: TGTGCCAGCAGCTTCTCTAGCACAGATACGCAGTATTTT.

This clonotype was seen ten or more times. The CDR3: CASSQFSGHSSYNEQFF. In DNA, the CDR3 is TGTGCCAGCAGCCAATTTAGCGGGCACAGCTCCTACAATGAGCAGTTCTTC. V is TRBV14 and J is TRBJ2-1; the match to TRBD2 covers 7 bases. From germline, CDR1 is SGHDN and CDR2 FVKESK. V shed 2 bases and J 0 bases; nucleotides not matched to a gene: 7. The CDR3 loop spans 17 amino acids.

This clonotype was recorded many times. This chain joins TRBV10-2 and TRBJ1-1, with TRBD1 as a possible D gene (5 bases). Trimming removed 6 bases at V and 5 bases at J, with 13 bases between. CDR1 and CDR2 from the germline V gene are WSHSY and SAAADI. The CDR3 runs 13 residues. The CDR3: CASRPTETTEAFF. CDR3 DNA sequence: TGCGCCAGCAGACCGACAGAGACGACTGAAGCTTTCTTT.

In its sample, this clonotype was seen many times. The chain links TRBV15 to TRBJ1-5; D remains unclear. Deletions cut 3 bases from V and 4 bases from J, with 4 bases between. CDR1 and CDR2 from the germline V gene are LNHNV and YYDKDF (reference sequence). The CDR3 is made up of 12 amino acids. CDR3 loop: CATSRANQPQHF. Here the CDR3 DNA reads TGTGCCACCAGCAGGGCTAATCAGCCCCAGCATTTT.

This clonotype was recorded many times. The chain joins TRBV20-1 to TRBJ2-3, with a weak D call TRBD2 (7 bases). The CDR3 contains 14 residues. Germline lookup yields CDR1 DFQATT and CDR2 SNEGSKA (reference sequence). Trimming cost V 5 bases and J 0 bases, with 12 bases left between them. The CDR3 is CSAWGGLSTDTQYF. The CDR3 region has the DNA TGCAGTGCTTGGGGGGGGCTAAGCACAGATACGCAGTATTTT.

This clonotype occurred many times. The gene calls are TRBV6-2 or TRBV6-3 and TRBJ1-2; perhaps TRBD1 as D (5 bases). Trimming pared 4 bases from V and 14 bases from J, leaving 14 bases between. CDR1 is MNHEY, CDR2 SVGEGT, per germline. This CDR3 has 11 residues. CDR3 region: CASSWDRLWTF. Here the CDR3 DNA reads TGTGCCAGCAGTTGGGACCGCCTCTGGACCTTC.

In its sample, this clonotype was seen many times. CDR3 DNA sequence: TGTGCCAGCTCACCTTCCTCCGGGACAGGGAATCAAGAGACCCAGTACTTC. This sequence encodes CASSPSSGTGNQETQYF. This rearrangement joins TRBV18 to TRBJ2-5; 9 nucleotides align to TRBD1. V was clipped by 3 bases and J by 2 bases; unmatched bases: 10. This CDR3 contains 17 residues. Germline CDR1 and CDR2: KGHSH and LQKENI.

This clonotype was counted ten times or more. The V and J genes are TRBV12-3 or TRBV12-4 and TRBJ2-2, with 7 bases identical to TRBD2. Trimming removed 11 bases from V and 0 bases from J; junction bases left unmatched: 6. The CDR3 has 14 amino acids. DNA for the CDR3: TGTGCCGTTCCTAGCGGCCCGAACACCGGGGAGCTGTTTTTT. The encoded protein is CAVPSGPNTGELFF.

This clonotype has ten or more counts. The chain joins TRBV11-2 to TRBJ2-7; D uncertain. Germline loops: CDR1 SGHAT, CDR2 FQNNGV. The length of the CDR3 is 11 residues. V gave up 5 bases and J gave up 4 bases, with 6 bases separating them. The CDR3 DNA is TGTGCCAGCAGCCCACAGTACGAGCAGTACTTC. Its protein is CASSPQYEQYF.

This clonotype was found many times. One end of the junction is discordant with germline, which a read error may explain. This chain uses TRBV12-5 with TRBJ1-1; possible D gene TRBD1, 6 bases. The CDR3 is made up of 11 amino acids. Germline V gene sequence: CDR1 LGHNT, CDR2 FRNRAP. CDR3 in DNA: TGTGCTAGTGGTTCCGCCGGGACACCCAATTTT. It is translated as CASGSAGTPNF.

This clonotype was seen many times. A read error may produce the germline difference seen at one junction end. V is TRBV7-9 and J is TRBJ2-1, with 7 bases lining up with TRBD1. This CDR3 region has 19 residues. Germline V gene data show CDR1 as SEHNR and CDR2 as FQNEAQ (reference sequence). CDR3 loop: CASSQGTSFNGTSFNEQFF. CDR3 DNA sequence: TGTGCCAGCTCACAGGGGACGTCCTTCAATGGGACGTCCTTCAATGAGCAGTTCTTC.

The gene calls are TRBV11-2 and TRBJ1-1, with D possibly being TRBD1 (5 bases). The germline V and J ends were trimmed by 5 bases and 5 bases, with 9 bases remaining between them. The germline CDR1 and CDR2 sequences are SGHAT and FQNNGV. The CDR3 extends over 12 amino acids. As DNA, the CDR3 is TGTGCCAGCAGCGCAGGGCGGACTGAAGCTTTCTTT. Protein product: CASSAGRTEAFF.

There are a few counts of this clonotype. This rearrangement joins TRBV7-3 to TRBJ1-3, with TRBD1 identical over 7 bases. This CDR3 has 14 amino acids. The V gene's germline CDR1 is SGHTA and CDR2 FQGTGA. V was pared by 5 bases and J by 1 base, with 2 bases of the junction left unmatched. CDR3 coding DNA: TGTGCCAGCAGCGTACAGGGGTCTGGAAACACCATATATTTT. It encodes CASSVQGSGNTIYF. The full variable domain, rest sourced from reference TRBV7-3 and TRBJ1-3, is GAGVSQTPSNKVTEKGKYVELRCDPISGHTALYWYRQSLGQGPEFLIYFQGTGAADDSGLPNDRFFAVRPEGSVSTLKIQRTERGDSAVYLCASSVQGSGNTIYFGEGSWLTVV.

The sample holds many counts of this clonotype. V is TRBV18 and J is TRBJ2-3; 9 bases are shared with TRBD2. Germline CDR1 and CDR2: KGHSH and LQKENI. CDR3 length equals 16 residues. Germline trimming cut 2 bases from V and 3 bases from J; bases unmatched to any gene: 6. The CDR3 spells CASSPNSGRETDTQYF. The CDR3 coding sequence is TGTGCCAGCTCACCAAATAGCGGGAGAGAAACAGATACGCAGTATTTT.

This clonotype has at least ten counts. This chain uses TRBV20-1 with TRBJ2-7; 7 bases fit TRBD1. The junction had 15 bases not matched to a gene; V was cut back by 5 bases and J by 5 bases. Germline V CDR1 and CDR2: DFQATT, SNEGSKA (reference sequence). The CDR3 sequence is 15 residues long. The CDR3 nucleotides are TGCAGTGCTGGCTCCGGGACAGCCACGGTCGACGAGCAGTACTTC. Translation: CSAGSGTATVDEQYF.

This clonotype has a count of ten or more. The chain uses TRBV29-1 and TRBJ2-2; D perhaps matches TRBD2 (6 bases). This CDR3 has 12 residues. Trimming took 4 bases from V and 6 from J, leaving 9 bases between them. Germline V gene lookup returns CDR1 SQVTM and CDR2 ANQGSEA. CDR3 loop: CSVASEAGELFF. Here the CDR3 DNA reads TGCAGCGTTGCTAGCGAAGCCGGGGAGCTGTTTTTT.

This clonotype showed up many times. This sequence joins TRBV20-1 and TRBJ1-6, with 9 bases aligning to TRBD1. From germline, CDR1 is DFQATT and CDR2 SNEGSKA (reference sequence). The CDR3 loop spans 14 amino acids. Trimming cost V 4 bases and J 10 bases; bases outside gene matches: 8. The CDR3 spells CSAIPGQGRSPLHF. As DNA, the CDR3 is TGCAGTGCTATACCGGGACAGGGAAGGTCACCCCTCCACTTT.

This clonotype has ten or more counts. This chain connects TRBV19 to TRBJ2-6; D tentatively fits TRBD1 or TRBD2 (5 bases each). Per the germline V gene, CDR1 is LNHDA and CDR2 is SQIVND (reference sequence). The CDR3 runs 15 residues. Trimming shortened V by 2 bases and J by 4 bases, and 9 bases separated the two germline ends. The CDR3 DNA sequence: TGTGCCAGTAGTATACGAGGGACCGGGGCCAACGTCCTGACTTTC. This translates into CASSIRGTGANVLTF.

This clonotype has at least ten counts. V is TRBV12-3 or TRBV12-4 and J is TRBJ1-6; 7 positions match TRBD1. This CDR3 has 16 residues. Trimming cost V 5 bases and J 4 bases; bases outside gene matches: 8. CDR3 sequence: CASSLRTGRYNSPLHF. As DNA, the CDR3 is TGTGCCAGCAGTCTTCGGACAGGCCGTTATAATTCACCCCTCCACTTT.

The V gene is TRBV12-3 or TRBV12-4, the J gene TRBJ2-1, with 7 bases matching TRBD2. V was clipped by 6 bases and J by 7 bases; unmatched bases: 12. The CDR3 consists of 15 residues. CDR3 amino acids: CASSLSTSEINEQFF. CDR3 sequence (DNA): TGTGCCAGCAGCCTCTCAACTAGCGAAATTAATGAGCAGTTCTTC.

This clonotype occurred many times. This chain connects TRBV20-1 to TRBJ1-2; D perhaps matches TRBD1 (5 bases). Looked up from germline, CDR1 is DFQATT and CDR2 is SNEGSKA (reference sequence). The V end lost 6 bases, the J end lost 0 bases, and 14 bases lay between the germline ends. The CDR3 runs 14 residues. CDR3 sequence: CSAAAPGTNYGYTF. CDR3 nucleotide sequence: TGCAGTGCCGCCGCTCCAGGGACTAACTATGGCTACACCTTC.

The table lists this clonotype with many counts. The chain has TRBV6-2 or TRBV6-3 and TRBJ1-5; 8 bases agree with TRBD1. The CDR3 loop spans 16 amino acids. In germline, CDR1 is MNHEY, CDR2 SVGEGT. Trimming removed 4 bases from V and 7 bases from J; junction bases left unmatched: 12. CDR3: CASSSLTGASGQPQHF. The CDR3 nucleotides are TGTGCCAGCAGTTCCCTGACAGGGGCGAGCGGGCAGCCCCAGCATTTT.

The sample holds many counts of this clonotype. The rearrangement links TRBV4-3 to TRBJ1-3, with 9 bases aligning to TRBD1. Trimming at V came to 2 bases and at J to 3 bases, leaving 2 bases not matched to a gene. The CDR3 is 15 residues long. Germline values: CDR1 LGHNA, CDR2 YSLEER. CDR3: CASSQTDRGGNTIYF. DNA of the CDR3: TGCGCCAGCAGCCAAACGGACAGGGGTGGAAACACCATATATTTT.

This clonotype has at least ten counts. This sequence joins TRBV6-6 and TRBJ2-7, with 10 nucleotides matching TRBD1. The V segment lost 1 base and the J segment 1 base; nucleotides outside the gene matches: 4. The CDR3 contains 16 residues. The germline V gene encodes CDR1 MNHNY and CDR2 SVGAGI (reference sequence). The CDR3 DNA follows: TGTGCCAGCAGTTACTTCGGACAGGGGGGATCCTACGAGCAGTACTTC. Translation gives CASSYFGQGGSYEQYF.

This clonotype came up many times. The rearrangement links TRBV20-1 to TRBJ1-1; 7 positions match TRBD1. Losses at the gene ends were 0 bases for V and 1 base for J; bases not matched to a gene: 8. The length of the CDR3 is 16 residues. Germline lookup yields CDR1 DFQATT and CDR2 SNEGSKA (reference sequence). This CDR3 is CSARDLPGQTNTEAFF. The CDR3 DNA follows: TGCAGTGCTAGAGACCTCCCGGGACAGACGAACACTGAAGCTTTCTTT.